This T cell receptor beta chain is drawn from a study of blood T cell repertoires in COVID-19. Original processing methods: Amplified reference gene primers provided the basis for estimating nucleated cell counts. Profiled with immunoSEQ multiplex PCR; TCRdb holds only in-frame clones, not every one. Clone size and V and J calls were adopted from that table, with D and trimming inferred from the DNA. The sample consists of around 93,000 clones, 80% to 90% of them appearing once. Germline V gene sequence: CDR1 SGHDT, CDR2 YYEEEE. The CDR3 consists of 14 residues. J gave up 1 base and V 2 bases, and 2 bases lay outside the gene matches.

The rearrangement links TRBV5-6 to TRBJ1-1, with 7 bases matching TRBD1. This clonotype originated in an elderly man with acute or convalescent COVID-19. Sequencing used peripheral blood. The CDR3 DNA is TGTGCCAGCAGCTTAGGACAGGCGAACACTGAAGCTTTCTTT. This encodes CASSLGQANTEAFF.